These 16 T cell receptor beta chains share one sample of origin, sequenced in a study of CD8 T cells in Susac syndrome. RNA was extracted with the RNeasy kit, and a quantity of roughly 0.5 to 1 ug was reverse transcribed using random hexamers. TCRdb passed the immunoSEQ multiplex PCR reads through MiXCR, listing each CDR3 protein once. Counted here are about 130,000 distinct CDR3 sequences, just under 95% occurring once; the ten biggest clones make up around 0.087%. The sequencing input was CD4+ T cells from PBMCs. The receptors shown here come from a human donor in good health.

The genes are TRBV11-2 and TRBJ2-5; D possibly corresponds to TRBD2 (6 bases). V lost 5 bases, J lost 4 bases, and 17 bases lay in between. The CDR3 covers 15 residues. Germline CDR1 and CDR2: SGHAT and FQNNGV. The CDR3, as DNA: TGTGCCAGCAGCCCTCCATCCGGGGGTGGAGAGACCCAGTACTTC. This encodes CASSPPSGGGETQYF. Looking up the rest from reference TRBV11-2 and TRBJ2-5 gives the full variable domain: EAGVAQSPRYKIIEKRQSVAFWCNPISGHATLYWYQQILGQGPKLLIQFQNNGVVDDSQLPKDRFSAERLKGVDSTLKIQPAKLEDSAVYLCASSPPSGGGETQYFGPGTRLLVL.

The CDR3 is CASSLSRLNTEAFF. The DNA for the CDR3 is TGTGCCAGCAGCTTATCGCGTCTGAACACTGAAGCTTTCTTT. V gene TRBV7-9 combines with J gene TRBJ1-1; no definite D call. CDR3 length: 14 amino acids. The ends were cut back, 2 bases at V and 0 bases at J, with 7 bases in the middle. Looked up from germline, CDR1 is SEHNR and CDR2 is FQNEAQ (reference sequence).

The V gene is TRBV13, the J gene TRBJ2-4; the match to TRBD1 covers 8 bases. J was trimmed by 1 base and V by 4 bases; bases with no gene match: 0. The CDR3 contains 14 residues. Germline-derived CDR1 and CDR2 are PRHDT and FYEKMQ (reference sequence). CDR3 bases: TGTGCCAGCAGCTGGACAGGGGCCAAAAACATTCAGTACTTC. The encoded protein is CASSWTGAKNIQYF.

The chain combines TRBV7-9 with TRBJ2-3, with D uncertain. V lost 5 bases, J lost 4 bases, and 19 bases lay in between. Per the germline V gene, CDR1 is SEHNR and CDR2 is FQNEAQ (reference sequence). CDR3 length: 16 amino acids. CDR3 amino acids: CASSLGPGVNADTQYF. In DNA form, the CDR3 reads TGTGCCAGCAGCCTAGGGCCCGGAGTAAATGCAGATACGCAGTATTTT.

The V gene is TRBV7-9, the J gene TRBJ1-2; no clear D. Germline loops: CDR1 SEHNR, CDR2 FQNEAQ (reference sequence). Trimming pared 1 base from V and 8 bases from J, leaving 14 bases between. The CDR3 length is 14 residues. The CDR3 coding sequence is TGTGCCAGCAGCTTAGGTGGCAGGTCCGGAGGCTACACCTTC. It translates to CASSLGGRSGGYTF.

The V call is TRBV12-3 or TRBV12-4, the J call TRBJ2-5, with no clear D. V was pared by 0 bases and J by 4 bases, with 3 bases between. CDR3 length: 12 residues. The CDR3 sequence: CASSLARETQYF. CDR3 bases: TGTGCCAGCAGTTTAGCCCGAGAGACCCAGTACTTC.

The V gene is TRBV10-1, the J gene TRBJ2-1; TRBD2 agrees at 15 bases. V was clipped by 10 bases and J by 4 bases; unmatched bases: 23. Germline V CDR1 and CDR2: WNHNN, SYGVQD (reference sequence). This CDR3 is built from 21 residues. The CDR3 region is CATLGTSGRRGWDLRYNEQFF. The DNA of the CDR3 is TGCGCCACCCTCGGGACTAGCGGGAGGCGGGGATGGGATCTCCGGTACAATGAGCAGTTCTTC.

This chain connects TRBV6-6 to TRBJ1-5; D possibly corresponds to TRBD1 (6 bases). V gave up 7 bases and J gave up 5 bases, with 18 bases separating them. This CDR3 comprises 15 residues. Germline V lookup: CDR1 MNHNY, CDR2 SVGAGI (reference sequence). The CDR3 region has the DNA TGTGCCAGCACCCTGAACCGGGACAAGTATCAGCCCCAGCATTTT. Translating it yields CASTLNRDKYQPQHF.

The V and J genes are TRBV5-4 and TRBJ2-7; 11 bases map to TRBD1. The CDR3 is 15 residues long. Germline V gene sequence: CDR1 SGHNT, CDR2 YYREEE (reference sequence). With 5 bases clipped from V and 3 bases from J, the junction kept 7 bases outside the gene matches. For the CDR3, the DNA is TGTGCCAGCAGTCTACCGGGACAGGGGGGCTACGAGCAGTACTTC. Its protein product is CASSLPGQGGYEQYF.

This clonotype was detected only once. The rearrangement joins TRBV2 to TRBJ1-5, with D unclear. V was cut by 8 bases and J by 2 bases, with 10 bases left in between. In germline, CDR1 is SNHLY, CDR2 FYNNEI. This CDR3 region has 13 residues. CDR3 sequence reads: CASAITGNQPQHF. The CDR3 DNA reads TGTGCCAGCGCAATCACTGGCAATCAGCCCCAGCATTTT. Combining the CDR3 with reference TRBV2 and TRBJ1-5 gives the whole variable domain EPEVTQTPSHQVTQMGQEVILRCVPISNHLYFYWYRQILGQKVEFLVSFYNNEISEKSEIFDDQFSVERPDGSNFTLKIRSTKLEDSAMYFCASAITGNQPQHFGDGTRLSIL.

The chain couples TRBV6-5 to TRBJ2-7; D might be TRBD1 or TRBD2, each matching 5 bases. Germline CDR1 reads MNHEY; CDR2 reads SVGAGI. The CDR3 sequence is 15 residues long. The V end lost 5 bases, the J end lost 5 bases, and 19 bases lay between the germline ends. CDR3 DNA: TGTGCCAGCAGTCACAATCGGGACCGGCGCCACGAGCAGTACTTC. This translates into CASSHNRDRRHEQYF.

This rearrangement joins TRBV5-4 to TRBJ1-1, with D possibly TRBD1 on 5 matching bases. Germline V gene sequence: CDR1 SGHNT, CDR2 YYREEE (reference sequence). This CDR3 has 14 amino acids. V was shortened by 4 bases and J by 1 base, with 11 bases between the two germline ends. The CDR3: CASSGDLGNTEAFF. CDR3 coding DNA: TGTGCCAGCAGCGGGGACCTGGGGAACACTGAAGCTTTCTTT.

The rearrangement joins TRBV3-1 to TRBJ1-1; TRBD1 aligns across 9 bases. Germline trimming cut 4 bases from V and 4 bases from J; bases unmatched to any gene: 10. Per germline, CDR1 LGHDT and CDR2 YNNKEL (reference sequence). The CDR3 sequence is 16 residues long. The CDR3 DNA follows: TGTGCCAGCAGCCCACGACAGGGGGGAGGCAGCACTGAAGCTTTCTTT. The encoded protein is CASSPRQGGGSTEAFF.

The V call is TRBV7-9, the J call TRBJ2-3, with 12 bases identical to TRBD2. This CDR3 is 15 amino acids long. Trimming at V came to 5 bases and at J to 8 bases, leaving 8 bases not matched to a gene. CDR1 is SEHNR and CDR2 is FQNEAQ in the germline V gene (reference sequence). CDR3: CASSLTSGSGGTQYF. CDR3 DNA: TGTGCCAGCAGCCTGACTAGCGGGAGCGGGGGTACGCAGTATTTT.

The gene calls are TRBV5-4 and TRBJ2-1, with TRBD2 matching 13 bases. CDR1 and CDR2 from the germline V gene are SGHNT and YYREEE (reference sequence). This CDR3 comprises 13 residues. The ends lost 7 bases at V and 5 bases at J; junction bases unmatched: 0. The CDR3 sequence: CASGTSGNNEQFF. In DNA form, the CDR3 reads TGTGCCAGCGGGACTAGCGGGAACAATGAGCAGTTCTTC.

This clonotype was seen a single time. This chain uses TRBV20-1 with TRBJ2-2, with 9 bases lining up with TRBD1. This CDR3 region has 15 residues. J lost 3 bases, V lost 1 base, and 3 bases had no gene match. CDR1 and CDR2 from the germline V gene are DFQATT and SNEGSKA (reference sequence). The CDR3 region has the DNA TGCAGTGCTAGAGCCGGGACAGGGTACACCGGGGAGCTGTTTTTT. Translation: CSARAGTGYTGELFF.